One sample yielded the 15 T cell receptor beta chains listed below, sequenced in a study of blood T cell repertoires in COVID-19. The repertoire was sequenced with immunoSEQ multiplex PCR; TCRdb's copy has only in-frame clones and lacks some. The sample shows 250,000 to 350,000 clones, about 90% of them seen only once. The sample consisted of peripheral blood. Source of these receptors: a woman younger than 45 with COVID-19, enrolled during active disease.

Comments on this clone: In the same sample, other DNA sequences code for this CDR3. The rearrangement uses TRBV27 and TRBJ1-6; 9 positions match TRBD1. Trimming at V came to 6 bases and at J to 5 bases, leaving 2 bases not matched to a gene. Germline CDR1 and CDR2: MNHEY and SMNVEV (reference sequence). The CDR3 totals 14 residues. The CDR3 DNA reads TGTGCCAGCAGCCGGACAGGGGATAATTCACCCCTCCACTTT. Translation gives CASSRTGDNSPLHF.

This chain links TRBV6-5 with TRBJ2-5; 7 bases are a match to TRBD2. The CDR3 sequence is 15 residues long. Germline-derived CDR1 and CDR2 are MNHEY and SVGAGI. J lost 2 bases, V lost 0 bases, and 3 bases had no gene match. The CDR3 loop is CASSYSLALQETQYF. The CDR3 region has the DNA TGTGCCAGCAGTTACTCACTAGCGTTGCAAGAGACCCAGTACTTC.

The V gene is TRBV3-1 (or the pseudogene TRBV3-2), the J gene TRBJ2-1, with TRBD2 as a possible D gene (6 bases). Germline assignment: CDR1 LGHDT and CDR2 YNNKEL (reference sequence). The CDR3 sequence is 16 residues long. With 1 base removed from V and 0 bases from J, the gap between germline ends came to 10 bases. The chain's CDR3 is CASSQAGSASYNEQFF. Here the CDR3 DNA reads TGTGCCAGCAGCCAAGCCGGGAGCGCCTCCTACAATGAGCAGTTCTTC.

J is TRBJ1-5 and V is TRBV30, with D possibly being TRBD1 (6 bases). The CDR3 is 14 residues long. Deletions cut 0 bases from V and 4 bases from J, with 10 bases between. The V gene's germline CDR1 is GTSNPN and CDR2 SVGIG (reference sequence). The CDR3 region is CAWSVGDRNQPQHF. The CDR3 DNA reads TGTGCCTGGAGTGTTGGAGACAGGAATCAGCCCCAGCATTTT.

The J gene is TRBJ2-7, the V gene TRBV10-2; D possibly corresponds to TRBD1 (6 bases). This CDR3 comprises 13 residues. The V gene lost 7 bases and the J gene lost 0 bases, with 10 bases spanning the gap. The germline V gene encodes CDR1 WSHSY and CDR2 SAAADI. The CDR3 bases are TGCGCCAGCATAGGGGGAAGCTCCTACGAGCAGTACTTC. This gives the protein CASIGGSSYEQYF.

The chain is built from TRBV19 and TRBJ1-1, with 10 bases fitting TRBD1. The junction had 8 bases not matched to a gene; V was cut back by 6 bases and J by 7 bases. The CDR3 consists of 14 residues. Germline CDR1 LNHDA, CDR2 SQIVND (reference sequence). CDR3 amino acids: CASSTTRDRGEAFF. In nucleotides, the CDR3 is TGTGCCAGTAGCACTACCCGGGACAGGGGTGAAGCTTTCTTT.

The chain couples TRBV7-9 to TRBJ2-1, with 7 bases that match TRBD1. Looked up from germline, CDR1 is SEHNR and CDR2 is FQNEAQ (reference sequence). The CDR3 runs 17 residues. The V and J ends lost 0 bases and 7 bases, in that order; junction bases with no gene match: 12. CDR3 protein: CASSLALGTDSPNEQFF. In nucleotides, the CDR3 is TGTGCCAGCAGCTTAGCGCTAGGGACAGATTCACCAAATGAGCAGTTCTTC.

The chain combines TRBV7-2 with TRBJ2-5, with D perhaps matching TRBD1 (6 bases). This CDR3 comprises 18 residues. Trimming left V 1 base short and J 1 base short, with 19 bases between. Germline V gene sequence: CDR1 SGHTA, CDR2 FQGNSA. The CDR3, as DNA: TGTGCCAGCAGCTTAGGGGTACAGGGAACTAACCCCCAAGAGACCCAGTACTTC. Translated, it gives CASSLGVQGTNPQETQYF.

The gene calls are TRBV24-1 and TRBJ2-3; 7 bases are shared with TRBD1. With 5 bases clipped from V and 9 bases from J, the junction kept 1 base outside the gene matches. This CDR3 comprises 11 residues. Germline V gene sequence: CDR1 KGHDR, CDR2 SFDVKD. CDR3 sequence (DNA): TGTGCCACCAGTGGACAGGGAACGCAGTATTTT. This codes for CATSGQGTQYF.

J is TRBJ2-5 and V is TRBV5-1; 7 bases match TRBD1. With V trimmed by 0 bases and J by 2 bases, 4 bases remained unmatched. This CDR3 spans 15 amino acids. Germline V lookup: CDR1 SGHRS, CDR2 YFSETQ. The CDR3 loop is CASSLVPGGQETQYF. CDR3 nucleotide sequence: TGCGCCAGCAGCTTGGTGCCAGGGGGTCAAGAGACCCAGTACTTC.

The V gene is TRBV5-1, the J gene TRBJ2-3; 7 bases are shared with TRBD2. The trim removed 4 bases at V and 0 bases at J, leaving 8 bases unmatched. CDR1 is SGHRS, CDR2 YFSETQ, per germline. This CDR3 spans 16 amino acids. The CDR3 region has the DNA TGCGCCAGCAGCACTGGGACTAACCCTAGCACAGATACGCAGTATTTT. This gives the protein CASSTGTNPSTDTQYF.

This chain uses TRBV2 with TRBJ1-1; a possible D gene is TRBD1 (5 bases). In germline, CDR1 is SNHLY, CDR2 FYNNEI. The CDR3 length is 15 residues. Trimming took 1 base from V and 1 from J, leaving 10 bases between them. CDR3 protein: CASSEGGTANTEAFF. DNA for the CDR3: TGTGCCAGCAGTGAAGGCGGGACTGCGAACACTGAAGCTTTCTTT.

The chain combines TRBV10-3 with TRBJ1-1; maybe TRBD1 (6 bases). CDR1 and CDR2 (germline): ENHRY, SYGVKD. The CDR3 length is 13 residues. With 7 bases removed from V and 4 bases from J, the gap between germline ends came to 13 bases. Written as DNA, the CDR3 is TGTGCCATCAAACCGACAGGTGGCACTGAAGCTTTCTTT. It specifies CAIKPTGGTEAFF.

This chain uses TRBV7-9 with TRBJ1-6; D ambiguous. Germline V gene lookup returns CDR1 SEHNR and CDR2 FQNEAQ (reference sequence). The CDR3 has 14 amino acids. With 1 base removed from V and 7 bases from J, the gap between germline ends came to 8 bases. The CDR3 DNA reads as TGTGCCAGCAGCTTAGACAGATACAATTCACCCCTCCACTTT. This gives the protein CASSLDRYNSPLHF.

The chain links TRBV5-6 to TRBJ1-1; unclear D gene. This CDR3 comprises 16 residues. The germline CDR1 and CDR2 sequences are SGHDT and YYEEEE. With 1 base removed from V and 1 base from J, the gap between germline ends came to 14 bases. The CDR3: CASSLRLMSGNTEAFF. The CDR3 DNA sequence: TGTGCCAGCAGCTTGAGGTTGATGTCAGGGAACACTGAAGCTTTCTTT.